This TCR beta chain came from a study of cytomegalovirus exposure and HLA in healthy donors. Regarding the study as a whole: A later analysis reportedly found that, within productive TCRs, an Asian-associated ancestry cluster had fewer N-insertions than the mean observed across the approximately 700 donors. Relative to equally common others, HLA-associated TCR beta chains showed greater clonal expansion in a later analysis.

A multiplex PCR was run with 60 Vbeta primers and 13 Jbeta primers. Produced via immunoSEQ multiplex PCR; TCRdb's table is partial and in-frame only. Of about 270,000 clones in the sample, around 65% are singletons; the top ten hold under 3%. The CDR3 is 16 amino acids. The germline V gene has CDR1 KGHSH and CDR2 LQKENI. Trimming took 3 bases from V and 2 from J, leaving 17 bases between them. On this clone itself: The antigen remains unidentified.

The chain recombines TRBV18 with TRBJ2-7; D is possibly TRBD1 (6 bases). The sequence was obtained from a female donor in good health and CMV-seronegative. Input material: PBMCs. CDR3 loop: CASSPPTGKGTYEQYF. The CDR3 bases are TGTGCCAGCTCACCCCCAACAGGGAAGGGAACCTACGAGCAGTACTTC.